This T cell receptor (beta chain) is from a study of T cells in Graves' hyperthyroidism and ophthalmopathy. Study-wide background: Pretreatment peripheral blood was obtained at initial diagnosis. Broader study findings: Blood shared most expanded thyroid clonotypes above 0.001. Patients with ophthalmopathy were separated from those with stable hyperthyroidism by a 13 V-J model.

The V gene's germline CDR1 is MNHEY and CDR2 SMNVEV (reference sequence). This CDR3 is built from 15 residues. With V trimmed by 8 bases and J by 0 bases, 8 bases remained unmatched. The study left out patients who had uncontrolled infection, other autoimmune disease, pregnancy or lactation. The source material, RNA transcripts, was used to amplify TCR beta CDR3 regions. RT-PCR in the first round (using the HTBI primer set) targeted the TCR CDR3. One entry per CDR3 protein results from TCRdb running MiXCR on the multiplex PCR reads. Among about 320,000 distinct CDR3 sequences listed, roughly 15% were seen once. This clonotype was counted at least ten times. Its antigen is still unknown.

This rearrangement joins TRBV27 to TRBJ2-3; 7 bases line up with TRBD1. The sequenced sample was blood. The clonotype was recovered from a man aged 25 to 40 with Graves' hyperthyroidism. The CDR3 is CASGKQGSSTDTQYF. The CDR3 nucleotides are TGTGCCAGCGGGAAACAGGGGTCAAGCACAGATACGCAGTATTTT.